Below are 7 T cell receptor beta chains sequenced from a single sample in a study of CD8+ T cells in alopecia areata. Documented treatment: oral pan-JAK inhibitor, 5-10 mg twice daily. After isolation, RNA underwent reverse transcription to generate cDNA as the sequencing template. Produced via immunoSEQ multiplex PCR; TCRdb's table is partial and in-frame only. The top ten hold 15% to 20% of the sample, which has about 130,000 clones, 45% to 60% seen once. Sequenced material: CD8+ T cells sorted from blood, taken at week 4, from a patient treated with tofacitinib. These receptors originate from a human donor with alopecia areata.

The chain is built from TRBV5-4 and TRBJ1-2; D may be TRBD1 (5 bases). The CDR3 totals 14 residues. The germline V gene has CDR1 SGHNT and CDR2 YYREEE (reference sequence). V lost 1 base to trimming and J lost 4 bases, with 11 bases between them. DNA of the CDR3: TGTGCCAGCAGCTTGTCGGGGGATTCCTATGGCTACACCTTC. Protein: CASSLSGDSYGYTF.

The V and J genes are TRBV13 and TRBJ2-1, with 9 bases identical to TRBD1. Germline V gives CDR1 PRHDT, CDR2 FYEKMQ (reference sequence). Unmatched junction bases numbered 15, after V lost 5 bases and J lost 7 bases. CDR3 length equals 17 residues. The CDR3 region is CASSPTGEGQGQNEQFF. The DNA for the CDR3 is TGTGCCAGCAGCCCCACCGGAGAGGGACAGGGTCAGAATGAGCAGTTCTTC. The full variable domain, completed using reference TRBV13 and TRBJ2-1, is AAGVIQSPRHLIKEKRETATLKCYPIPRHDTVYWYQQGPGQDPQFLISFYEKMQSDKGSIPDRFSAQQFSDYHSELNMSSLELGDSALYFCASSPTGEGQGQNEQFFGPGTRLTVL.

This clone occurred a few times. V usage is TRBV6-6 and J usage is TRBJ1-1, with TRBD1 matching over 7 bases. V shed 2 bases, J shed 10 bases, and the junction held 10 bases outside the gene matches. CDR1 is MNHNY, CDR2 SVGAGI, per germline (reference sequence). CDR3 length: 14 amino acids. CDR3 DNA sequence: TGTGCCAGCAGTTACGATGGTCAGGGGGATTCAGCTTTCTTT. Protein sequence: CASSYDGQGDSAFF.

This clone showed up just a few times. The chain uses TRBV13 and TRBJ2-7, with 7 bases fitting TRBD1. Per the germline V gene, CDR1 is PRHDT and CDR2 is FYEKMQ (reference sequence). The CDR3 has 15 amino acids. The V segment lost 5 bases and the J segment 3 bases; nucleotides outside the gene matches: 10. The CDR3: CASSPTGEWGYEQYF. Here the CDR3 DNA reads TGTGCCAGCAGCCCAACAGGGGAATGGGGCTACGAGCAGTACTTC.

This clone appeared a few times. The chain has TRBV5-4 and TRBJ1-6, with 9 bases aligning to TRBD1. Unmatched junction bases numbered 5, after V lost 10 bases and J lost 6 bases. The germline V gene has CDR1 SGHNT and CDR2 YYREEE (reference sequence). This CDR3 has 13 amino acids. CDR3 in amino acids: CACYRGPNSPLHF. CDR3 coding DNA: TGTGCCTGCTACAGGGGGCCTAATTCACCCCTCCACTTT.

The chain is built from TRBV27 and TRBJ2-7; perhaps TRBD2 as D (5 bases). From germline, CDR1 is MNHEY and CDR2 SMNVEV (reference sequence). CDR3 size: 15 residues. Trimming removed 1 base at V and 6 bases at J, with 16 bases between. Here the CDR3 DNA reads TGTGCCAGCAGTTTATTCGGCGGCGGGCGCCCCGAGCAGTACTTC. Its translation is CASSLFGGGRPEQYF.

V and J are TRBV30 and TRBJ2-7, with unresolved D. Germline CDR1 is GTSNPN and CDR2 is SVGIG (reference sequence). V lost 4 bases and J lost 0, with 10 bases in between. The CDR3 length is 13 residues. CDR3 protein: CAWNEGSSYEQYF. Here the CDR3 DNA reads TGTGCCTGGAACGAAGGGTCCTCCTACGAGCAGTACTTC.